This note documents a single TCR beta chain sequence. What it binds is unknown. These data come from a study of shared clonotypes between healthy human individuals. General study points: Relative to memory subsets, naive subsets generally showed larger estimated richness.

DNA at roughly 0.2 ug, 25,000 to 30,000 T cell genomes, went into sorted-subset replicate PCRs. This table comes from immunoSEQ multiplex PCR, and its TCRdb copy is limited to in-frame clones, with some not included. The data show roughly 2 million clones, about 95% seen once. As defined, naive CD8 cells were CD45RO-negative and positively selected for CCR7, with terminally differentiated effector memory CD45RA+ cells excluded. This CDR3 has 17 residues. CDR1 is KGHSH, CDR2 LQKENI, per germline. V lost 3 bases, J lost 4 bases, and 12 bases stayed unmatched. This chain joins TRBV18 and TRBJ2-3; 8 nucleotides line up with TRBD2. The clonotype originates from a man between 18 and 29 years old in good health. Sequences were obtained from naive CD8+ T cells sorted from blood. CDR3 coding DNA: TGTGCCAGCTCACCTCTCGGGTTAGCGGGAAGTCCAGATACGCAGTATTTT. This sequence encodes CASSPLGLAGSPDTQYF. Full variable domain (missing parts from reference TRBV18 and TRBJ2-3): NAGVMQNPRHLVRRRGQEARLRCSPMKGHSHVYWYRQLPEEGLKFMVYLQKENIIDESGMPKERFSAEFPKEGPSILRIQQVVRGDSAAYFCASSPLGLAGSPDTQYFGPGTRLTVL.